Following are 11 T cell receptor beta chains from one sample sequenced in a study of T cell repertoires in cytomegalovirus infection. Each CDR3 protein is one row after TCRdb ran MiXCR on the reads. The top ten hold 10% to 15% of the sample, which has about 770,000 distinct CDR3 sequences, about 29% seen once. The antigens these receptors bind are not known. The specimen was cultured CD8+ T cells from PBMCs, collected from culture after CMV antigen stimulation. These receptors originate from a human donor in good health (CMV status not recorded). Some clones in this sample may be carry-over from other donors' samples.

The chain employs TRBV6-1 and TRBJ2-5; no clear D. Germline-derived CDR1 and CDR2 are MNHNS and SASEGT. The CDR3 contains 15 residues. V shed 2 bases and J shed 1 base, with 11 bases lying between them. For the CDR3, the DNA is TGTGCCAGCAGTGAAATGGGCAGAATCCAAGAGACCCAGTACTTC. It codes for CASSEMGRIQETQYF.

This sequence joins TRBV2 and TRBJ2-5; TRBD2 might be the D (6 bases). This CDR3 is 19 amino acids long. Germline CDR1 SNHLY, CDR2 FYNNEI. V dropped 4 bases and J dropped 3 bases, with 27 bases sitting between them. The CDR3 here is CASSGPLGRGRGPEETQYF. The DNA of the CDR3 is TGTGCCAGCAGTGGACCGTTGGGTCGTGGGCGGGGCCCAGAAGAGACCCAGTACTTC.

Many counts were recorded for this clonotype. CDR3 nucleotide sequence: TGTGCCAGCAGAACAGGGGGATCCGCTGAAGCTTTCTTT. This sequence encodes CASRTGGSAEAFF. This chain connects TRBV12-3 or TRBV12-4 to TRBJ1-1; 8 nucleotides align to TRBD1. This CDR3 contains 13 residues. The V and J ends lost 6 bases and 6 bases, in that order; junction bases with no gene match: 6.

This clonotype has a handful of counts. The V call is TRBV7-6, the J call TRBJ1-1; D is undetermined. V shed 4 bases and J shed 8 bases, with 11 bases lying between them. The CDR3 runs to 12 residues. The V gene's germline CDR1 is SGHVS and CDR2 FNYEAQ. CDR3 sequence reads: CASSSLMGEAFF. The CDR3 DNA reads TGTGCCAGCAGCTCCTTAATGGGGGAAGCTTTCTTT.

Of note for this clonotype: No conserved phenylalanine or tryptophan ends this CDR3, so it is likely a read error. CDR3 protein: CASSLQGAGNTIYL. The CDR3 nucleotides are TGTGCCAGCAGTTTACAGGGGGCTGGAAACACCATATATTTA. The chain couples TRBV12-3 or TRBV12-4 to TRBJ1-3; 7 bases fit TRBD1. The CDR3 totals 14 residues. V trimming: 2 bases; J trimming: 2 bases; junction bases outside the gene matches: 0.

The genes are TRBV27 and TRBJ2-1; 10 positions agree with TRBD2. The CDR3 is 14 amino acids. Looked up from germline, CDR1 is MNHEY and CDR2 is SMNVEV (reference sequence). The V segment lost 7 bases and the J segment 7 bases; nucleotides outside the gene matches: 7. CDR3 DNA sequence: TGTGCCAGCACCAAGCGGGGGGGCCTGAATGAGCAGTTCTTC. Encoded protein: CASTKRGGLNEQFF.

This chain joins TRBV7-8 and TRBJ2-7; D might be TRBD2 (6 bases). The CDR3 is made up of 15 amino acids. V was clipped by 5 bases and J by 2 bases, with 16 bases between them. Germline loops: CDR1 SGHVS, CDR2 FQNEAQ. The CDR3 sequence is CASSPPGTSAYEQYF. The DNA for the CDR3 is TGTGCCAGCAGCCCCCCAGGGACTTCCGCCTACGAGCAGTACTTC. Supplemented by reference TRBV7-8 and TRBJ2-7, the full variable domain reads GAGVSQSPRYKVAKRGQDVALRCDPISGHVSLFWYQQALGQGPEFLTYFQNEAQLDKSGLPSDRFFAERPEGSVSTLKIQRTQQEDSAVYLCASSPPGTSAYEQYFGPGTRLTVT.

A few counts support this clonotype. V is TRBV7-9 and J is TRBJ2-3, with 12 bases matching TRBD1. The CDR3 runs to 16 residues. Looked up from germline, CDR1 is SEHNR and CDR2 is FQNEAQ (reference sequence). The V and J ends lost 5 bases and 5 bases, in that order; junction bases with no gene match: 8. The CDR3 spells CASSPKGQGAEDTQYF. Written as DNA, the CDR3 is TGTGCCAGCAGCCCTAAGGGACAGGGGGCGGAAGATACGCAGTATTTT.

This clonotype showed up just a few times. V usage is TRBV2 and J usage is TRBJ2-2; possibly TRBD2 for D (7 bases). The V end was cut by 10 bases, the J end by 2 bases, with 14 bases between. This CDR3 has 14 amino acids. Looked up from germline, CDR1 is SNHLY and CDR2 is FYNNEI. CDR3 sequence: CATPRGANTGELFF. The DNA of the CDR3 is TGTGCCACCCCTCGGGGGGCTAACACCGGGGAGCTGTTTTTT.

There are many counts of this clonotype. The chain carries TRBV19 and TRBJ2-1; 10 bases align to TRBD2. V shed 9 bases, J shed 2 bases, and the junction held 7 bases outside the gene matches. This CDR3 is built from 15 residues. Germline V CDR1 and CDR2: LNHDA, SQIVND (reference sequence). CDR3 loop: CASSTSGGAYNEQFF. CDR3 sequence (DNA): TGTGCCAGCAGCACCAGCGGGGGGGCCTACAATGAGCAGTTCTTC.

The V call is TRBV27, the J call TRBJ2-1, with a possible D match to TRBD2 (6 bases). In germline, CDR1 is MNHEY, CDR2 SMNVEV (reference sequence). This CDR3 region has 16 residues. Trimming took off 1 base at V and 0 bases at J, with 10 bases between the two ends. The CDR3 DNA is TGTGCCAGCAGTTTATACGTCGGGGGCTCCTACAATGAGCAGTTCTTC. This codes for CASSLYVGGSYNEQFF.